The 12 T cell receptor beta chains listed next were all sequenced from one sample in a study of metastatic and nonmetastatic thyroid tumors. TCRdb redid the clone calls on the PCR reads using MiXCR. The sample has tens of thousands of clones; around 13% are singletons. Treatment of any kind had been given to no patient before thyroid surgery. Sequencing was performed on tumor tissue. The receptor set was obtained from a female donor with papillary thyroid cancer or a benign thyroid nodule (not recorded which). Some clones in this sample may be carry-over from other donors' samples.

This clone has at least ten counts. The chain uses TRBV4-2 and TRBJ1-2; 9 bases are a match to TRBD1. Germline V gene sequence: CDR1 LGHNA, CDR2 YNFKEQ. Trimming at V came to 4 bases and at J to 1 base, leaving 7 bases not matched to a gene. This CDR3 has 16 amino acids. CDR3 amino acids: CASSPEPGQGNYGYTF. CDR3 coding DNA: TGTGCCAGCAGCCCTGAACCGGGACAGGGTAACTATGGCTACACCTTC.

In this sample, this clone turned up many times. The chain uses TRBV19 and TRBJ2-1, with 9 bases matching TRBD1. The V gene end was trimmed by 7 bases and the J gene end by 4 bases; junction bases not matched to a gene: 8. Germline V gene lookup returns CDR1 LNHDA and CDR2 SQIVND (reference sequence). The CDR3 length is 15 residues. CDR3 sequence (DNA): TGTGCCAGTATCCGACCGGGACAGGGTTACAATGAGCAGTTCTTC. This encodes CASIRPGQGYNEQFF.

This clone was picked up many times. At the DNA level, this CDR3 is encoded by other sequences in the same sample as well. The CDR3, as DNA: TGTGCCAGCTCACCGGCTAGCGGGTCCTACGAGCAGTACTTC. It specifies CASSPASGSYEQYF. V usage is TRBV18 and J usage is TRBJ2-7; 8 nucleotides align to TRBD2. The CDR3 consists of 14 residues. Germline CDR1 reads KGHSH; CDR2 reads LQKENI. J lost 1 base, V lost 3 bases, and 2 bases had no gene match.

The table lists this clone with many counts. The chain combines TRBV5-6 with TRBJ2-2; 9 bases are a match to TRBD1. V lost 4 bases to trimming and J lost 7 bases; unmatched junction nucleotides: 8. This CDR3 is built from 15 residues. The V gene's germline CDR1 is SGHDT and CDR2 YYEEEE. CDR3 residues: CASSTDRGFSGELFF. The CDR3 DNA follows: TGTGCCAGCAGCACGGACAGGGGATTTAGCGGGGAGCTGTTTTTT.

In its sample, this clone was seen many times. Other DNA sequences of this sample code for an identical CDR3. The chain employs TRBV12-5 and TRBJ2-7; D might be TRBD1 (6 bases). Between the trimmed V and J ends, which lost 5 bases and 3 bases, there was a span of 17 bases. The germline CDR1 and CDR2 sequences are LGHNT and FRNRAP. The CDR3 totals 15 residues. CDR3 in amino acids: CASGPSTGSHYEQYF. The CDR3 nucleotides are TGTGCTAGTGGTCCGTCGACAGGCAGCCACTACGAGCAGTACTTC.

This clone was seen a single time. V usage is TRBV20-1 and J usage is TRBJ2-1; no definite D call. Per germline, CDR1 DFQATT and CDR2 SNEGSKA (reference sequence). With 3 bases removed from V and 0 bases from J, the gap between germline ends came to 15 bases. The length of the CDR3 is 16 residues. The chain's CDR3 is CSASAPGDSSYNEQFF. The CDR3 DNA sequence: TGCAGTGCTAGCGCGCCCGGAGATAGCTCCTACAATGAGCAGTTCTTC.

This clone was seen many times. V usage is TRBV5-1 and J usage is TRBJ1-1; D remains ambiguous. The CDR3 length is 16 residues. Trimming left V 2 bases short and J 0 bases short, with 14 bases between. CDR1 SGHRS and CDR2 YFSETQ come from the germline V gene. Written as DNA, the CDR3 is TGCGCCAGCAGCTTTCAGGTGGGCGGGGTGAACACTGAAGCTTTCTTT. Translating gives CASSFQVGGVNTEAFF.

The table lists this clone with many counts. V usage is TRBV5-1 and J usage is TRBJ2-7; possibly TRBD1 or TRBD2 for D (5 bases each). Germline V lookup: CDR1 SGHRS, CDR2 YFSETQ. V was pared by 2 bases and J by 7 bases, with 13 bases between. There are 13 residues in the CDR3. The CDR3 coding sequence is TGCGCCAGCAGCTTTACCACGAGGGGAGAGCAGTACTTC. Translation: CASSFTTRGEQYF.

This clone was detected many times. This CDR3 reads CASSYLGPDNEQFF. The CDR3 nucleotides are TGTGCCAGCAGTTACCTGGGCCCGGACAATGAGCAGTTCTTC. This sequence joins TRBV6-5 and TRBJ2-1; D uncertain. CDR1 is MNHEY, CDR2 SVGAGI, per germline. Between the trimmed V and J ends, which lost 2 bases and 5 bases, there was a span of 10 bases. This CDR3 contains 14 residues.

Details on this clone: One base away lies a much larger clone, so this may be a sequencing read error. The sample carries other DNA sequences with the same CDR3. The V and J genes are TRBV7-2 and TRBJ2-6; 10 bases fit TRBD1. This CDR3 contains 20 residues. CDR1 and CDR2 from the germline V gene are SGHTA and FQGNSA. CDR3 protein: CASSLSPTGGVRSGANVLTF. The CDR3 DNA reads TGTGCCAGCAGCTTATCCCCGACAGGGGGCGTAAGGTCCGGGGCCAACGTTCTGACTTTC. The whole variable domain, filled in from reference TRBV7-2 and TRBJ2-6, reads GAGVSQSPSNKVTEKGKDVELRCDPISGHTALYWYRQSLGQGLEFLIYFQGNSAPDKSGLPSDRFSAERTGGSVSTLTIQRTQQEDSAVYLCASSLSPTGGVRSGANVLTFGAGSRLTVL.

This clone turned up a few times. The chain links TRBV14 to TRBJ2-5, with 7 nucleotides matching TRBD1. This CDR3 has 16 residues. Losses at the gene ends were 4 bases for V and 2 bases for J; bases not matched to a gene: 10. From germline, CDR1 is SGHDN and CDR2 FVKESK. CDR3 nucleotide sequence: TGTGCCAGCAGCCTCGGCCGTGGGGGACAGCAAGAGACCCAGTACTTC. Its protein product is CASSLGRGGQQETQYF.

Sample share makes this clone medium-sized. This sequence joins TRBV7-2 and TRBJ2-3, with no clear D. This CDR3 contains 15 residues. Germline-derived CDR1 and CDR2 are SGHTA and FQGNSA. The V gene lost 5 bases and the J gene lost 4 bases, with 16 bases spanning the gap. This CDR3 is CASSPGVAFPDTQYF. Written as DNA, the CDR3 is TGTGCCAGCAGCCCAGGAGTCGCTTTCCCAGATACGCAGTATTTT.